This TCR beta chain was obtained from a study of regulatory T cells in long-lasting Graves disease. Trimming pared 6 bases from V and 0 bases from J, leaving 14 bases between. This CDR3 contains 15 residues. Germline V CDR1 and CDR2: MNHNS, SASEGT. As regards this clonotype: A much more abundant neighbour one base away suggests this may be a read error.

Combining iRepertoire HTBI primers with Arm-PCR of CDR3 regions, the authors built TCR beta libraries. TCRdb used MiXCR to reprocess the multiplex PCR reads, holding one entry per CDR3 protein. The data contain some 340,000 distinct CDR3 sequences, roughly 10% of them singletons. Described time point: newly diagnosed GD, antithyroid drugs for less than 3 months. PBMCs provided the RNA from which the TCR library was made. This same sample was also part of a study on T cells in Graves' hyperthyroidism and ophthalmopathy. That investigation notes: Calling Graves' hyperthyroidism stable meant ophthalmopathy did not progress within 18 months. Most thyroid clonotypes expanded above 0.001 were also detected in blood.

This receptor was identified in a woman under 30 with Graves disease. Sample: peripheral blood mononuclear cells (PBMCs), taken at new diagnosis, from a patient treated with antithyroid drugs. The chain couples TRBV6-1 to TRBJ1-1; a weak D match, TRBD1 (5 bases). The CDR3 coding sequence is TGTGCCAGCAGCGCAAGGAGACAGCTGAACACTGAAGCTTTCTTT. Amino acids: CASSARRQLNTEAFF.